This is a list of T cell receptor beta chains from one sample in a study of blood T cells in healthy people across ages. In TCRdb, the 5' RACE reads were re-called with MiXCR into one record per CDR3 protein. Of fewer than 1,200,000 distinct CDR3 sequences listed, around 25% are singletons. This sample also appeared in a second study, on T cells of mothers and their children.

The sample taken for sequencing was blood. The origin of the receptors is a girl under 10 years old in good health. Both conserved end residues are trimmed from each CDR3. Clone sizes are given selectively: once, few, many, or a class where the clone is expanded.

cdr3_aa: ASSRLAGASKEDTQY
clone_size: few
j_call: TRBJ2-3
v_call: TRBV6-5

cdr3_aa: SVLAEFYNEQF
clone_size: few
j_call: TRBJ2-1
v_call: TRBV29-1

cdr3_aa: SVHLAGGLYEQY
clone_size: few
j_call: .
v_call: TRBV29-1

cdr3_aa: TSSQGSGRWYNEQF
clone_size: .
j_call: .
v_call: TRBV3-1

cdr3_aa: ASSHSGTYGGTQY
clone_size: few
j_call: TRBJ2-5
v_call: TRBV6-2/TRBV6-3

cdr3_aa: ASSYGTPELNQPQH
clone_size: few
j_call: TRBJ1-5
v_call: TRBV6-5

cdr3_aa: ASSLGRGKNIQY
clone_size: many
j_call: TRBJ2-4
v_call: TRBV7-2

cdr3_aa: ASGLGGAGISYNEQF
clone_size: few
j_call: TRBJ2-1
v_call: TRBV12-5

cdr3_aa: SVVGTLSTQY
clone_size: .
j_call: TRBJ2-5
v_call: TRBV29-1

cdr3_aa: ASGLDYVTDTQY
clone_size: .
j_call: TRBJ2-3
v_call: TRBV12-5

cdr3_aa: ASSGVSGEGPTIFYEQY
clone_size: few
j_call: TRBJ2-7
v_call: TRBV28

cdr3_aa: ATLDMQSDEQY
clone_size: few
j_call: .
v_call: TRBV4-1

cdr3_aa: ASSFRGQGSRGYT
clone_size: few
j_call: TRBJ1-2
v_call: TRBV5-6

cdr3_aa: ASSRMNGGEKLF
clone_size: .
j_call: TRBJ1-4
v_call: TRBV3-1

cdr3_aa: ASSFTGVFNEQF
clone_size: few
j_call: TRBJ2-1
v_call: TRBV12-3/TRBV12-4

cdr3_aa: ASRRTGDTGELF
clone_size: few
j_call: TRBJ2-2
v_call: TRBV12-3/TRBV12-4

cdr3_aa: ATSASGYTGELF
clone_size: .
j_call: TRBJ2-2
v_call: TRBV24-1

cdr3_aa: SVSRGGSDFHPEAF
clone_size: .
j_call: TRBJ1-1
v_call: TRBV29-1

cdr3_aa: ASSVEPEGRGTDTQY
clone_size: .
j_call: TRBJ2-3
v_call: TRBV9

cdr3_aa: ASSTTSGFTDTQY
clone_size: .
j_call: TRBJ2-3
v_call: TRBV12-3/TRBV12-4

cdr3_aa: ASSLWLQDNYGYT
clone_size: once
j_call: TRBJ1-2
v_call: TRBV28

cdr3_aa: ASSPPGTGQNTEAF
clone_size: .
j_call: TRBJ1-1
v_call: TRBV28

cdr3_aa: ASSQANRENSPLH
clone_size: .
j_call: TRBJ1-6
v_call: TRBV4-1

cdr3_aa: ASSLWTENNSPLH
clone_size: .
j_call: TRBJ1-6
v_call: TRBV7-9

cdr3_aa: SAGGLAGGLVNTQY
clone_size: .
j_call: TRBJ2-3
v_call: TRBV20-1

cdr3_aa: ASGPYRGGTEAF
clone_size: few
j_call: TRBJ1-1
v_call: TRBV12-5

cdr3_aa: ASSPGLAGLYSHEQY
clone_size: few
j_call: TRBJ2-7
v_call: TRBV28

cdr3_aa: ATSDLVGRGALTDTQY
clone_size: .
j_call: TRBJ2-3
v_call: TRBV24-1

cdr3_aa: SVGGLAGNEQF
clone_size: .
j_call: .
v_call: TRBV20-1

cdr3_aa: SVETSGTPNNEQF
clone_size: .
j_call: TRBJ2-1
v_call: TRBV29-1

cdr3_aa: ASSQEIYRDRGDETQY
clone_size: .
j_call: TRBJ2-5
v_call: TRBV4-3

cdr3_aa: ASSPKTSGRSLTQY
clone_size: few
j_call: TRBJ2-5
v_call: TRBV12-3/TRBV12-4

cdr3_aa: ASSYHTGQGNNEQF
clone_size: .
j_call: TRBJ2-1
v_call: TRBV28

cdr3_aa: SASPGRIYEQY
clone_size: few
j_call: TRBJ2-7
v_call: TRBV20-1

cdr3_aa: SARPPVSTDTQY
clone_size: few
j_call: TRBJ2-3
v_call: TRBV20-1

cdr3_aa: ASSSGTGEFTEAF
clone_size: .
j_call: TRBJ1-1
v_call: TRBV5-1

cdr3_aa: ASGAGDRAMENIQY
clone_size: few
j_call: TRBJ2-4
v_call: TRBV28

cdr3_aa: ASGGFLSNEQF
clone_size: .
j_call: TRBJ2-1
v_call: TRBV7-2

cdr3_aa: ASSFGGLQETQH
clone_size: .
j_call: TRBJ2-5
v_call: TRBV5-1

cdr3_aa: SVVGGQGANGYT
clone_size: .
j_call: TRBJ1-2
v_call: TRBV29-1

cdr3_aa: ASSFRQPQETQY
clone_size: .
j_call: TRBJ2-5
v_call: TRBV27

cdr3_aa: ASSVGGRESMNTEAF
clone_size: few
j_call: TRBJ1-1
v_call: TRBV9

cdr3_aa: SVGGWDRPYEQY
clone_size: .
j_call: TRBJ2-1
v_call: TRBV29-1